The rows below give T cell receptor beta chains drawn from one sample of a study of blood T cell repertoires in COVID-19. Sequenced by immunoSEQ multiplex PCR; TCRdb stores in-frame clones only, minus some. The sample has some 70,000 clones; about nine tenths are singletons. Sequencing was performed on peripheral blood. These receptors were collected from a man aged 50 to 60 with active COVID-19. The CDR3 runs from the conserved cysteine through the conserved F or W. D genes are given only for firm matches. Size is stated for part of the rows, as once, few or many counts, or as a class when the clone is expanded.

-	TRBV7-8	-	TRBJ2-1	TGTGCCAGCAGCTTAGCGGGACTTGACAATGAGCAGTTCTTC	CASSLAGLDNEQFF
-	TRBV19	TRBD1	TRBJ2-1	TGTGCCAGTAAACAGGGACAGGGATCCAATGAGCAGTTCTTC	CASKQGQGSNEQFF
-	TRBV2	-	TRBJ1-3	TGTGCCAGCAGTGAACGGCGCGCGGCAGGAAACACCATATATTTT	CASSERRAAGNTIYF
-	TRBV30	TRBD1	TRBJ2-2	TGTGCCTGGAGTACCAGGGGGCTCGACACCGGGGAGCTGTTTTTT	CAWSTRGLDTGELFF
-	TRBV6-5	-	TRBJ2-2	TGTGCCAGTGGCAACACCGGGGAGCTGTTTTTT	CASGNTGELFF
-	TRBV4-3	-	TRBJ1-1	TGCGCCAGCAGCCAAGAGCGGGGGATGGGTGAAGCTTTCTTT	CASSQERGMGEAFF
once	TRBV5-1	-	TRBJ1-2	TGCGCCAGCAGCGCATCCCCAGGCACCTCTAACTATGGCTACACCTTC	CASSASPGTSNYGYTF
-	TRBV28	TRBD2	TRBJ2-7	TGTGCCAGCAGGAGCGGGGGCAGTCTCTACGAGCAGTACTTC	CASRSGGSLYEQYF
-	TRBV6-5	-	TRBJ1-2	TGTGCCAGCAGGGGCCCGGGACACCCCAACTATGGCTACACCTTC	CASRGPGHPNYGYTF
-	TRBV5-1	TRBD1	TRBJ1-2	TGCGCCAGCAGCTTGTTAGGACAGGGGTATGGCTACACCTTC	CASSLLGQGYGYTF
-	TRBV7-9	TRBD2	TRBJ2-2	TGTGCCAGCAATCTAGCGGCGGTCGGGGAGCTGTTTTTT	CASNLAAVGELFF
-	TRBV4-3	TRBD1	TRBJ2-7	TGCGCCAGCAGCCAAGTCCCAAGACAGGGTGCCGAGCAGTACTTC	CASSQVPRQGAEQYF
-	TRBV6-5	-	TRBJ1-5	TGTGCCAGCAGTTACTCGCAAGGAGGCAATCAGCCCCAGCATTTT	CASSYSQGGNQPQHF
-	TRBV28	TRBD1	TRBJ1-4	TGTGCCAGCAGTTTCCTACCAGACAGGGGGAATGAAAAACTGTTTTTT	CASSFLPDRGNEKLFF
-	TRBV6-2/TRBV6-3	TRBD1	TRBJ1-4	TGTGCCAGCAGTTACTCGCAAACAGGGGATGAAAAACTGTTTTTT	CASSYSQTGDEKLFF
-	TRBV9	-	TRBJ2-3	TGTGCCAGCAGCGTAGCTAGGGGAAACACAGATACGCAGTATTTT	CASSVARGNTDTQYF
-	TRBV7-9	-	TRBJ2-3	TGTGCCAGCACAGCGGAAACTAGCACAGATACGCAGTATTTT	CASTAETSTDTQYF
-	TRBV11-2	-	TRBJ1-1	TGTGCCAGCAGCGTCACAGGGAACACTGAAGCTTTCTTT	CASSVTGNTEAFF
-	TRBV5-1	-	TRBJ2-5	TGCGCCAGCAGCTCCTCATCGCGTAACCAAGAGACCCAGTACTTC	CASSSSSRNQETQYF
-	TRBV4-1	-	TRBJ1-4	TGCGCCAGCAGTGAACAGGGTTTGGATGAAAAACTGTTTTTT	CASSEQGLDEKLFF
once	TRBV19	TRBD2	TRBJ2-3	TGTGCCAGTAGTTTTTCTACGGGACTAGCGATCCGCACAGATACGCAGTATTTT	CASSFSTGLAIRTDTQYF
-	TRBV24-1	-	TRBJ2-5	TGTGCCACCAGTGATTCCAGGGGAAGCGGAGAGACCCAGTACTTC	CATSDSRGSGETQYF
-	TRBV19	-	TRBJ2-3	TGTGCCAGTAGTATGAACGTTGCGGGGAGCACAGATACGCAGTATTTT	CASSMNVAGSTDTQYF
-	TRBV18	TRBD1	TRBJ2-6	TGTGCCAGCTCAGCAGGACAGGGGGCGTATGGGGCCAACGTCCTGACTTTC	CASSAGQGAYGANVLTF
-	TRBV29-1	-	TRBJ1-1	TGCAGCTCCGGATGGAGCGGCACTGAAGCTTTCTTT	CSSGWSGTEAFF
once	TRBV27	-	TRBJ1-6	TGTGCCAGCAGTGGTATGAGGAGCTCCTATAATTCACCCCTCCACTTT	CASSGMRSSYNSPLHF
-	TRBV5-6	TRBD2	TRBJ2-7	TGTGCCAGCAGCTTGGTTGGCGGGAGCTCCTACGAGCAGTACTTC	CASSLVGGSSYEQYF
-	TRBV27	-	TRBJ1-5	TGTGCCAGCAGCCGGGCGGGGGGCACTAATCAGCCCCAGCATTTT	CASSRAGGTNQPQHF
-	TRBV7-9	-	TRBJ2-1	TGTGCCAGCAGAAATATTCACAATGAGCAGTTCTTC	CASRNIHNEQFF
-	TRBV15	-	TRBJ1-4	TGTGCCACCAGCAGAGCCCCCTTACAGTCAGCAACTAATGAAAAACTGTTTTTT	CATSRAPLQSATNEKLFF
-	TRBV21-1	-	TRBJ1-5	TGTGCCAGCAGCAAAATGGGACAGGTAAACCAGCCCCAGCATTTT	CASSKMGQVNQPQHF
once	TRBV9	TRBD1	TRBJ1-6	TGTGCCAGCAGCGTAGGATCGGGACAGTATAATTCACCCCTCCACTTT	CASSVGSGQYNSPLHF
-	TRBV2	-	TRBJ2-1	TGTGCCAGCCTTCAGGGCAGGGGAACGCGTGAGCAGTTCTTC	CASLQGRGTREQFF
-	TRBV5-1	TRBD1	TRBJ1-6	TGCGCCAGCTCGGGACAGGGGGCAGGGAATTCACCCCTCCACTTT	CASSGQGAGNSPLHF
-	TRBV5-6	-	TRBJ1-6	TGTGCCAGCAGCCTTCTTACGGGCTCCTATAATTCACCCCTCCACTTT	CASSLLTGSYNSPLHF
-	TRBV7-2	-	TRBJ2-5	TGTGCCAGCAGCTCAACACCGGCGGGGACCCAGTACTTC	CASSSTPAGTQYF
few	TRBV7-3	-	TRBJ1-6	TGTGCCAGCAGCTTATCGGGTAATTCACCCCTCCACTTT	CASSLSGNSPLHF